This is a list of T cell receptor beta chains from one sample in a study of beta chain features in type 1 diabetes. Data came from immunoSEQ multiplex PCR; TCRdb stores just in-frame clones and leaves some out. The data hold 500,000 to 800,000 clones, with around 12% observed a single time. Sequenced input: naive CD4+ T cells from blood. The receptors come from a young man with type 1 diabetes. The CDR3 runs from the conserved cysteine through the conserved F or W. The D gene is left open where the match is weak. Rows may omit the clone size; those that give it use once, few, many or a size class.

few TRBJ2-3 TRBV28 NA TGTGCCAGCTTCTCCGACAGGTCCACAGATACGCAGTATTTT CASFSDRSTDTQYF
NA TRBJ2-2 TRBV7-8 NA TGTGCCAGCAGCTTAGTCAGGGCGAACACCGGGGAGCTGTTTTTT CASSLVRANTGELFF
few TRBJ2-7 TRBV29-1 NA TGCAGCGTTGCCGACCAGGGGTTTCCCTACGAGCAGTACTTC CSVADQGFPYEQYF
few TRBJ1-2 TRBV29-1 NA TGCAGCGTTGTCGGGCCTACCCAACAGAGTAACTATGGCTACACCTTC CSVVGPTQQSNYGYTF
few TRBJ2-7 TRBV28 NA TGTGCCAGCAGTTTATGGCGAGGACTGTCCTACGAGCAGTACTTC CASSLWRGLSYEQYF
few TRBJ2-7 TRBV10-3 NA TGTGCCATCAGTGACCCGGACAGCTACGAGCAGTACTTC CAISDPDSYEQYF
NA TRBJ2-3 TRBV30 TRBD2 TGTGCCTGGAGTGTATCCCTCGGATTGGCGGGGGGGCAGTATTTT CAWSVSLGLAGGQYF
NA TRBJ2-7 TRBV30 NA TGTGCCTGGAGCCCAGCGGCGGGGTTCTACGAGCAGTACTTC CAWSPAAGFYEQYF
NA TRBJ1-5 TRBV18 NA TGTGCCAGCTCACCAGGGGTGCAACAGCCCCAGCATTTT CASSPGVQQPQHF
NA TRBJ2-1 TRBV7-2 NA TGTGCCAGCAGCTCTCAGCCCTCCTACAATGAGCAGTTCTTC CASSSQPSYNEQFF
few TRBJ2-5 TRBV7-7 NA TGTGCCAGCAGCCCCACGGGTCAAGAGACCCAGTACTTC CASSPTGQETQYF
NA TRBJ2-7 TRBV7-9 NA TGTGCCAGCAGTGGGTCCTACGAGCAGTACTTC CASSGSYEQYF
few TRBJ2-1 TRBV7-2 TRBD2 TGTGCCAGCAGCTTATTGTCTAGCGGGGGCCACAGCTCCTACAATGAGCAGTTCTTC CASSLLSSGGHSSYNEQFF
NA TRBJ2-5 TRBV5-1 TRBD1 TGCGCCAGCAGCCCGGGGACAGGGGGAGAGACCCAGTACTTC CASSPGTGGETQYF
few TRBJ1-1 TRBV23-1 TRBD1 TGCGCCAGCAGTCAACCTAGACAGGGCACTGAAGCTTTCTTT CASSQPRQGTEAFF
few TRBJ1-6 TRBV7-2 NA TGTGCCAGCAGCTTGAGGGATAATTCACCCCTCCACTTT CASSLRDNSPLHF
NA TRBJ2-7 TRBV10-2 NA TGCGCCAGCACCGGGCCTAGTGAGCAGTACTTC CASTGPSEQYF
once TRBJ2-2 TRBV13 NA TGTGCCAGCAGCTTTAAAACAGGGTACACCGGGGAGCTGTTTTTT CASSFKTGYTGELFF
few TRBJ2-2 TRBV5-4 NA TGTGCCAGCAGCTGGAGGACAGATAACACCGGGGAGCTGTTTTTT CASSWRTDNTGELFF
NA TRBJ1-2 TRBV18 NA TGTGCCAGCTCACCACCGAGTCAGGATGGCTACACCTTC CASSPPSQDGYTF
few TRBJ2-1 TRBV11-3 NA TGTGCCAGCAGCTTCGCCGGAAACAATGAGCAGTTCTTC CASSFAGNNEQFF
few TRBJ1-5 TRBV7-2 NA TGTGCCAGCAGCTTTGACAGTAGCAATCAGCCCCAGCATTTT CASSFDSSNQPQHF
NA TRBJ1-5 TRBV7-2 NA TGTGCCAGCAGCTTGTTAAATAGCAATCAGCCCCAGCATTTT CASSLLNSNQPQHF
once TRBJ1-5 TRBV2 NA TGTGCCAGCAGGCAGGGAGAAGGGCAGCCCCAGCATTTT CASRQGEGQPQHF
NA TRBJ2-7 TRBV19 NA TGTGCCAGTAGTTCCCACCCTCCTTACGAGCAGTACTTC CASSSHPPYEQYF
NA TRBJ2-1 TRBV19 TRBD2 TGTGCCAGTAGTCCCGGACTAGCGGGGGCCGGTGAGCAGTTCTTC CASSPGLAGAGEQFF
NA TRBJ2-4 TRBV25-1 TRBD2 TGTGCCAGCAGTGAATCTGGACTAGCGGGGGAAAACATTCAGTACTTC CASSESGLAGENIQYF
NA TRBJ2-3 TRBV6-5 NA TGTGCCGCCGCGGAGGCAGATACGCAGTATTTT CAAAEADTQYF
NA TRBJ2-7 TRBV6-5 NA TGTGCCAGCTGGACAGACTACTACGAGCAGTACTTC CASWTDYYEQYF
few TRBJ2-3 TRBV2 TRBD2 TGTGCCAGCAGACTCGGACTAGCGGGGGGCACAGATACGCAGTATTTT CASRLGLAGGTDTQYF